Here is one T cell receptor beta chain with its context. It has no known antigen specificity. No base qualities exist here, and no much larger clone lies one base off it. The V and J ends are trimmed by 8 bases and 8 bases, leaving 12 bases between them. From the cysteine up to the phenylalanine, the CDR3 has a length of 11 residues. The DNA shown is the 33-base CDR3, in frame from base 1. From the germline V gene, CDR1 is ENHRY and CDR2 is SYGVKD. This specimen comes from a study of T cells after yellow fever vaccination (dated by TCRdb to between 2017 and 2020). About the full investigation: The SMART-Seq v4 Ultra Low Input RNA kit was used to prepare libraries from fractions with low cell numbers. Bulk TCR alpha and beta repertoires were sequenced longitudinally to track T-cell clones before and after primary and booster YFV17D yellow fever vaccination. The cohort comprised two healthy male donors, one aged 18 to 30 and one aged 30 to 40 years. Blood was drawn at multiple timepoints before and after primary and secondary immunization, with bulk PBMC replicates and cell subsets isolated. What the research found in general, with its limitations: A small fraction of clonotypes appeared in both the CD4 and CD8 compartments, likely as a result of convergent recombination. Only two donors were included in the study, so the extent to which the findings can be generalized is limited. FACS-sorted repertoires could contain abundant contaminating clonotypes from the bulk population, so computational filtering was required. Compared with the primary T-cell response, the secondary T-cell response was faster but weaker, reaching its peak on day 5 rather than on day 15. After the booster, most of the clones that had expanded following primary vaccination were detected again (approximately 96% of CD4 and around 90% of CD8), which suggests that memory was broadly maintained.

TCR cDNA was synthesized by 5'RACE template switching, which introduced a universal primer site and unique molecular identifiers. Priming of cDNA synthesis was performed from both the TCR alpha and TCR beta constant segments. Library amplification involved two PCR steps, and the second step added sample barcodes and sequencing adapters. Sequencing of libraries was done on Illumina HiSeq 2500 (2x100 bp) or NovaSeq (2x150 bp). On the study's bioinformatics: Demultiplexing of reads and collapsing into UMI consensus sequences were performed with MIGEC, and V(D)J alignment was carried out with MiXCR. Vaccine-responding clonotypes were identified with edgeR using replicate PBMC samples, with FDR below 0.01 and a log2 fold change above 5 up to day 15 being required. CD4 or CD8 identity was assigned to each bulk clonotype according to whether the clonotype was present at higher abundance in the sequenced CD4 repertoire or the sequenced CD8 repertoire. TCRdb cleaned the public reads at Q25 with fastp, built clones with MiXCR and kept in-frame beta chains. A single entry per CDR3 protein holds the most common genes and DNA from its merged rows. What appears here as the V and J calls and clone size reflects TCRdb's work, not the paper's. The sample table contains 50,000 or so distinct CDR3 sequences; only one count was recorded for 7.4% of them. The ten most abundant clones make up 28% of the sample.

The treatment or condition label here, explained by the study, means: live attenuated yellow fever vaccine strain. PBMCs were isolated from peripheral blood using a standard Ficoll-Paque protocol. Dynabeads CD4 and CD8 positive selection kits were used to isolate the CD4 and CD8 T-cell fractions. RNA was extracted with TriZol from bulk PBMCs, CD4 and CD8 fractions, and dextramer-positive and dextramer-negative fractions. The sequence was obtained from a man aged 18 to 29 who received the YFV17D yellow fever vaccine. The chain was built from TRBV10-3 and TRBJ1-2; TRBD1 is possibly the D segment (5 matching bases). This sample comprised CD8+ T cells sorted from PBMCs, obtained around 15 days after the first yellow fever vaccination. The DNA sequence is TGTGCCATCTCCAGGGTGGGCGGCTACACCTTC. The encoded protein is CAISRVGGYTF.